What follows are 10 T cell receptor beta chains derived from one specimen sequenced in a study of T-cell memory formation after mild COVID-19. TCRdb analysed the 5' RACE reads with MiXCR anew, one entry per CDR3 protein. The table lists over 45,000 distinct CDR3 sequences, around a quarter of them singletons. Sequenced input: PBMCs or a T cell subset sorted from them (not recorded which). These receptors were collected from a young man who had mild COVID-19 (a few samples of this study predate the infection). Cell type and time point are not known.

V is TRBV6-6 and J is TRBJ2-5; 10 positions agree with TRBD2. CDR3 length equals 16 residues. Trimming cost V 0 bases and J 5 bases; bases outside gene matches: 6. CDR1 MNHNY and CDR2 SVGAGI come from the germline V gene (reference sequence). In DNA form, the CDR3 reads TGTGCCAGCAGTTACTCGCCAGCGGGGGGGCGTGAGACCCAGTACTTC. Protein sequence: CASSYSPAGGRETQYF.

This clonotype was recorded a few times. V gene TRBV7-9 combines with J gene TRBJ2-2, with 8 bases identical to TRBD2. The CDR3 extends over 15 amino acids. The ends lost 6 bases at V and 7 bases at J; junction bases unmatched: 10. Germline CDR1 SEHNR, CDR2 FQNEAQ (reference sequence). The CDR3 DNA reads TGTGCCAGCAGGGACGTGACTAGCGCCGGCGGGGAGCTGTTTTTT. It specifies CASRDVTSAGGELFF.

The chain combines TRBV7-2 with TRBJ2-3; 7 bases line up with TRBD2. The CDR3 totals 15 residues. Germline V CDR1 and CDR2: SGHTA, FQGNSA. The V and J ends lost 2 bases and 0 bases, in that order; junction bases with no gene match: 2. The CDR3 reads CASSLLRGSTDTQYF. The CDR3 nucleotides are TGTGCCAGCAGCTTATTGCGGGGGAGCACAGATACGCAGTATTTT.

This rearrangement joins TRBV6-5 to TRBJ2-2; TRBD2 is a possible D gene (5 bases). The length of the CDR3 is 15 residues. Trimming left V 3 bases short and J 7 bases short, with 15 bases between. Per germline, CDR1 MNHEY and CDR2 SVGAGI. The CDR3: CASSYPVDRGGELFF. The CDR3 region has the DNA TGTGCCAGCAGTTATCCGGTCGATCGGGGCGGGGAGCTGTTTTTT.

The chain uses TRBV25-1 and TRBJ1-1; a possible D gene is TRBD1 (6 bases). The CDR3 runs 12 residues. The ends were cut back, 6 bases at V and 6 bases at J, with 11 bases in the middle. The germline CDR1 and CDR2 sequences are MGHDK and SYGVNS. CDR3 nucleotide sequence: TGTGCCAGCAGGTCGACAGGAGCTGAAGCTTTCTTT. Encoded protein: CASRSTGAEAFF.

This clonotype was observed many times. The rearrangement uses TRBV6-5 and TRBJ2-5; D perhaps matches TRBD2 (6 bases). This CDR3 has 17 amino acids. V gave up 0 bases and J gave up 4 bases, with 18 bases separating them. Germline-derived CDR1 and CDR2 are MNHEY and SVGAGI. The CDR3 DNA sequence: TGTGCCAGCAGTTACTCGAGTATTCCGAGCGGGCGAGAGACCCAGTACTTC. This codes for CASSYSSIPSGRETQYF.

This clonotype occurred many times. V gene TRBV7-9 combines with J gene TRBJ1-1, with 8 nucleotides matching TRBD1. Germline loops: CDR1 SEHNR, CDR2 FQNEAQ (reference sequence). The trim removed 3 bases at V and 3 bases at J, leaving 9 bases unmatched. CDR3 length equals 16 residues. CDR3 loop: CASSFGTGFLDTEAFF. The CDR3 DNA sequence: TGTGCCAGCAGCTTCGGGACAGGTTTCTTGGACACTGAAGCTTTCTTT.

This clonotype occurred a few times. This chain links TRBV4-1 with TRBJ1-6, with a possible D match to TRBD1 (5 bases). The V end lost 0 bases, the J end lost 10 bases, and 13 bases lay between the germline ends. The CDR3 extends over 15 amino acids. Germline V gene lookup returns CDR1 MGHRA and CDR2 YSYEKL. The CDR3 DNA follows: TGCGCCAGCAGCCAAGATCGGGGGTTATGGTCACCCCTCCACTTT. It encodes CASSQDRGLWSPLHF.

The table lists this clonotype with a few counts. The chain has TRBV5-1 and TRBJ2-1; 8 nucleotides match TRBD1. The V segment lost 5 bases and the J segment 9 bases; nucleotides outside the gene matches: 16. Per the germline V gene, CDR1 is SGHRS and CDR2 is YFSETQ. The CDR3 runs 16 residues. CDR3 amino acids: CASRRKDRVGFGEQFF. As DNA, the CDR3 is TGCGCCAGCAGGCGAAAGGACAGGGTGGGGTTTGGTGAGCAGTTCTTC. The whole variable domain, filled in from reference TRBV5-1 and TRBJ2-1, reads KAGVTQTPRYLIKTRGQQVTLSCSPISGHRSVSWYQQTPGQGLQFLFEYFSETQRNKGNFPGRFSGRQFSNSRSEMNVSTLELGDSALYLCASRRKDRVGFGEQFFGPGTRLTVL.

This clonotype was counted only a few times. The V and J genes are TRBV7-9 and TRBJ2-3; the D gene is possibly TRBD2 (6 bases). Germline values: CDR1 SEHNR, CDR2 FQNEAQ (reference sequence). V gave up 6 bases and J gave up 2 bases, with 18 bases separating them. CDR3 length equals 16 residues. CDR3 bases: TGTGCCAGCAGTCCCCCCGATGGCGGGAACACAGATACGCAGTATTTT. It encodes CASSPPDGGNTDTQYF.